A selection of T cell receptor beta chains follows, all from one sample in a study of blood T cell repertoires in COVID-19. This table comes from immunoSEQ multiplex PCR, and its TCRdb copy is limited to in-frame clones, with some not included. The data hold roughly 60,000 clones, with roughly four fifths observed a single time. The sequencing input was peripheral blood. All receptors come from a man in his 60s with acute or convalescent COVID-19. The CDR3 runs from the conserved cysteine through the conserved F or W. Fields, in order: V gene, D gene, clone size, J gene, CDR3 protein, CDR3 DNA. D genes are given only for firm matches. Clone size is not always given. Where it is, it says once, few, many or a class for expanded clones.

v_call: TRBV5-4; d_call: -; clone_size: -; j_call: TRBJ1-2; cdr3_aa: CASSWGVANYGYTF; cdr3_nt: TGTGCCAGCAGCTGGGGGGTTGCTAACTATGGCTACACCTTC
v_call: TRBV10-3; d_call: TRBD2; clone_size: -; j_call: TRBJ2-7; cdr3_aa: CAIGEGDAEQYF; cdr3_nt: TGTGCCATCGGGGAGGGAGATGCCGAGCAGTACTTC
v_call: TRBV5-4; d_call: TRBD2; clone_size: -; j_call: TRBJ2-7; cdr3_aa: CASSLTSGGIGEQYF; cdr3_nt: TGTGCCAGCAGTTTGACTAGCGGGGGGATCGGCGAGCAGTACTTC
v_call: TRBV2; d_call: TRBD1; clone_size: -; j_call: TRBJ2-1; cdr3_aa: CASRPGQGFGEQFF; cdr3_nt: TGTGCCAGCAGGCCGGGACAGGGGTTTGGTGAGCAGTTCTTC
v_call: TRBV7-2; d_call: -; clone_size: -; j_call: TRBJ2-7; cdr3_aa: CASSFTGTSVREQYF; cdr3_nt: TGTGCCAGCAGCTTCACAGGGACCTCCGTTCGCGAGCAGTACTTC
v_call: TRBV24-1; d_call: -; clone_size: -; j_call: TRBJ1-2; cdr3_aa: CATSEGATYGYTF; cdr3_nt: TGTGCCACCAGTGAAGGGGCGACCTATGGCTACACCTTC
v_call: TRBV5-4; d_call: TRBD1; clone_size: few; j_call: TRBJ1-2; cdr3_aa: CASSSQGAPYSGYTF; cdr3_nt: TGTGCCAGCAGCTCCCAGGGGGCCCCATACAGTGGCTACACCTTC
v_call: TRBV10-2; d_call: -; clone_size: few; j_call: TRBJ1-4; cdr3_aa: CASSEYKGQGSKLFF; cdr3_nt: TGCGCCAGCAGTGAGTACAAGGGACAAGGTTCAAAACTGTTTTTT
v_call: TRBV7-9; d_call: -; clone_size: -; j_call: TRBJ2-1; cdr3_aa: CASSQSVSSYNEQFF; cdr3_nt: TGTGCCAGCAGCCAATCGGTGAGCTCCTACAATGAGCAGTTCTTC
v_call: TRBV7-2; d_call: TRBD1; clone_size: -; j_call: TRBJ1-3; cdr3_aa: CASSLLGGAGGNTIYF; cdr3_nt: TGTGCCAGCAGCTTATTAGGGGGCGCGGGAGGAAACACCATATATTTT
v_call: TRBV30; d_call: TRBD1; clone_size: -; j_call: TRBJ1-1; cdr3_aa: CAWEGQTGAEAFF; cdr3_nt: TGTGCCTGGGAGGGACAGACCGGCGCTGAAGCTTTCTTT
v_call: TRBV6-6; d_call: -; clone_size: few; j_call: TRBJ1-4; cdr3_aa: CASRGTTNEKLFF; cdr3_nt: TGTGCCAGCAGAGGGACTACTAATGAAAAACTGTTTTTT
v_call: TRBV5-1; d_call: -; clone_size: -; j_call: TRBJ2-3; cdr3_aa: CASSPGQTYTDTQYF; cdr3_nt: TGCGCCAGCAGCCCCGGACAGACGTACACAGATACGCAGTATTTT
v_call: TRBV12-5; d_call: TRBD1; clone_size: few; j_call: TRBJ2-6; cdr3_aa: CASGPRGQGAHGANVLTF; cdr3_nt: TGTGCTAGTGGTCCACGGGGACAGGGGGCACATGGGGCCAACGTCCTGACTTTC
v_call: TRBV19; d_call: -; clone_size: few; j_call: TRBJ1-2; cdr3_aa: CASSQGHPYGYTF; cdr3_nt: TGTGCCAGTTCTCAGGGACACCCCTATGGCTACACCTTC
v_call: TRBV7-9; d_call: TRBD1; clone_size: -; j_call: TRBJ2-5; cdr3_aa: CASSLRQGPETQYF; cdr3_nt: TGTGCCAGCAGCCTACGACAGGGACCGGAGACCCAGTACTTC
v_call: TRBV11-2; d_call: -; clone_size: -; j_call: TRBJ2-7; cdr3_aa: CASSLSRTTAIGEQYF; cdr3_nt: TGTGCCAGCAGCTTATCCCGGACAACGGCAATAGGCGAGCAGTACTTC
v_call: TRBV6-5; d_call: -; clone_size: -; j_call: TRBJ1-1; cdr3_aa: CASSSTEAKAFF; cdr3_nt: TGTGCCAGCAGTTCCACGGAGGCGAAAGCTTTCTTT
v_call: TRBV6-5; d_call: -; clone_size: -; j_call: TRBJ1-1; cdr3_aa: CASSLGPYGTEAFF; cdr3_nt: TGTGCCAGCAGTTTGGGGCCATACGGCACTGAAGCTTTCTTT
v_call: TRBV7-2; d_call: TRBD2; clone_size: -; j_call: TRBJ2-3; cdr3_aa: CASSVSGGTDTQYF; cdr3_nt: TGTGCCAGCAGCGTTAGCGGGGGGACAGATACGCAGTATTTT
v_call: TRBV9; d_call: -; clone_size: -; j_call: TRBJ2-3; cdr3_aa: CASSLIMRTDTQYF; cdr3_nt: TGTGCCAGCAGCCTCATCATGAGAACAGATACGCAGTATTTT
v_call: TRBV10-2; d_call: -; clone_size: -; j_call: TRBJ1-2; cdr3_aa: CASSKQGYGYTF; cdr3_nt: TGCGCCAGCAGCAAACAGGGCTATGGCTACACCTTC
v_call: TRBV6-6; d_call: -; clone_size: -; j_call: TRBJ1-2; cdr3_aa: CASSPLPGGGYTF; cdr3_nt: TGTGCCAGCAGCCCTCTACCGGGGGGTGGCTACACCTTC
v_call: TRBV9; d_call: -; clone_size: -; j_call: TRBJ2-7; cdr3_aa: CASSVGATVYEQYF; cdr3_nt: TGTGCCAGCAGCGTAGGGGCGACGGTCTACGAGCAGTACTTC
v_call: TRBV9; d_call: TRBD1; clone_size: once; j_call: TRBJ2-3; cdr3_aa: CASSSVTGVTDTQYF; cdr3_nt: TGTGCCAGCAGTTCCGTGACAGGGGTCACAGATACGCAGTATTTT
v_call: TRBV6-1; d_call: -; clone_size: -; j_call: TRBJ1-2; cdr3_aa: CASSEQRQVDYNYGYTF; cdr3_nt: TGTGCCAGCAGTGAACAAAGGCAGGTAGATTATAACTATGGCTACACCTTC
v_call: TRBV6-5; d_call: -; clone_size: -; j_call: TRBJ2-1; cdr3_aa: CASTSRGTIYNEQFF; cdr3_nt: TGTGCCAGCACCTCAAGGGGGACAATCTACAATGAGCAGTTCTTC
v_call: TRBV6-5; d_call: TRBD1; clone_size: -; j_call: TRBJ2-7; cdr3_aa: CATLQGEVYEQYF; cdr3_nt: TGTGCCACCCTACAGGGGGAAGTCTACGAGCAGTACTTC
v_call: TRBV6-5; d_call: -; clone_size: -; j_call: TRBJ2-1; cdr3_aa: CASSRDFSYNEQFF; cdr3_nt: TGTGCCAGCAGCCGGGACTTCTCCTACAATGAGCAGTTCTTC
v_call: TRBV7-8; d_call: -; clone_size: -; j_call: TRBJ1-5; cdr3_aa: CASSLVRGQPQHF; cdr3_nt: TGTGCCAGCAGCTTAGTTCGGGGACAGCCCCAGCATTTT
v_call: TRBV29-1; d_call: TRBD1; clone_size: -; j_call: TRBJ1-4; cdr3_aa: CSVSTGGGNEKLFF; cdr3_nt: TGCAGCGTTTCGACAGGGGGAGGAAATGAAAAACTGTTTTTT
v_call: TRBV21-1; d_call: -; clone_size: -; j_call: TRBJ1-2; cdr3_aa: CASSKDRGYGYTF; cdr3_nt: TGTGCCAGCAGCAAAGACAGGGGGTATGGCTACACCTTC
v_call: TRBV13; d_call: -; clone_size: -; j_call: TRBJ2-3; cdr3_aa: CASSFVVKDTQYF; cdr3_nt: TGTGCCAGCAGCTTTGTAGTGAAAGATACGCAGTATTTT
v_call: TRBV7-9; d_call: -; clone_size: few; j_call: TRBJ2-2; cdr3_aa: CASTARTGSTGELFF; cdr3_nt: TGTGCCAGCACCGCGAGGACTGGCTCCACCGGGGAGCTGTTTTTT
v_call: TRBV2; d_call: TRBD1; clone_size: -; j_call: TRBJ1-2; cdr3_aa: CASSSSSTQGYDGYTF; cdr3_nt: TGTGCCAGCAGTTCATCCTCCACACAGGGGTACGATGGCTACACCTTC
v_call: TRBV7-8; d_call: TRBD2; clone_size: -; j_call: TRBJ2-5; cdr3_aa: CASSLGHSGGETQYF; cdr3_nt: TGTGCCAGCAGCTTAGGACATTCCGGGGGGGAGACCCAGTACTTC
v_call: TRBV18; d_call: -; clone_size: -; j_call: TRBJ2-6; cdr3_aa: CASSPTTGFTGANVLTF; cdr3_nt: TGTGCCAGCTCACCGACGACAGGTTTTACTGGGGCCAACGTCCTGACTTTC
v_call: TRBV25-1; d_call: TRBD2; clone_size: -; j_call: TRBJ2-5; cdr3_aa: CASRSSGGSYETQYF; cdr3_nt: TGTGCCAGCAGGTCCTCCGGGGGGTCTTATGAGACCCAGTACTTC
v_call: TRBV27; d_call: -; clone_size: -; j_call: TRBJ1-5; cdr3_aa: CASSFRGSQPQHF; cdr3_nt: TGTGCCAGCAGTTTCAGGGGTAGTCAGCCCCAGCATTTT
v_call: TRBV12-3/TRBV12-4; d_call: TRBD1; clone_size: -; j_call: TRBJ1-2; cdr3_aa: CASRTGAYGYTF; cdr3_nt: TGTGCCAGCAGGACAGGGGCTTATGGCTACACCTTC
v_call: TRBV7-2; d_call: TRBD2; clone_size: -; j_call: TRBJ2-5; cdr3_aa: CASSSRGGEQETQYF; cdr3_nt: TGTGCCAGCAGCTCTCGGGGGGGAGAACAAGAGACCCAGTACTTC
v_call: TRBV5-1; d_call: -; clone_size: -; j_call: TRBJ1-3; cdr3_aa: CASSFLQGSTGNTIYF; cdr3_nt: TGCGCCAGCAGCTTTCTGCAGGGATCGACTGGAAACACCATATATTTT
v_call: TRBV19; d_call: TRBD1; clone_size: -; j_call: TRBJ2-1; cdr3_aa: CASSTWTGGYDNEQFF; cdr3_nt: TGTGCCAGTAGTACCTGGACAGGGGGCTACGACAATGAGCAGTTCTTC
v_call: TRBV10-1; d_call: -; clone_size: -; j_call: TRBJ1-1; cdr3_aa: CASRGDTEAFF; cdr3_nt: TGCGCCAGTCGGGGGGACACTGAAGCTTTCTTT
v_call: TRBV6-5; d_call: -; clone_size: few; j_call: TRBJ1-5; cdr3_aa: CASIDSRGYQPQHF; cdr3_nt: TGTGCCAGCATCGACTCTAGAGGCTATCAGCCCCAGCATTTT
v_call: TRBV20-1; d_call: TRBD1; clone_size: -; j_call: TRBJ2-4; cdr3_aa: CSARQGDIQYF; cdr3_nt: TGCAGTGCTAGACAGGGGGACATTCAGTACTTC
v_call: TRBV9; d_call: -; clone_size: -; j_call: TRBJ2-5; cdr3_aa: CASSVSSSQETQYF; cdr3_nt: TGTGCCAGCAGCGTAAGCTCCTCTCAAGAGACCCAGTACTTC
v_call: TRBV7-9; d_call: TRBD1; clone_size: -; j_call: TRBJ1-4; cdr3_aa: CASSSSGTANEKLFF; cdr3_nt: TGTGCCAGCAGCTCCTCCGGGACAGCTAATGAAAAACTGTTTTTT
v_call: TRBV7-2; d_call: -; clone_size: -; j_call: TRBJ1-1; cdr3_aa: CASTLQGLPTEAFF; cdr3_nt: TGTGCCAGCACTTTACAGGGCCTACCCACTGAAGCTTTCTTT
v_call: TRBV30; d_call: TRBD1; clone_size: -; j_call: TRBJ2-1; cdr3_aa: CAWSAYRGNYNEQFF; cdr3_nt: TGTGCCTGGAGTGCATACAGGGGGAACTACAATGAGCAGTTCTTC
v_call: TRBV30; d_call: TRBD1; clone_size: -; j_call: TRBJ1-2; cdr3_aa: CAWRETTDRAPF; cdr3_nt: TGTGCCTGGAGGGAAACGACCGACAGGGCCCCTTTC
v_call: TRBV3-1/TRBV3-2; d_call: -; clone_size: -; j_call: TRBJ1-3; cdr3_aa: CASSQGGRQNSGNTIYF; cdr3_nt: TGTGCCAGCAGCCAAGGGGGTCGACAGAACTCTGGAAACACCATATATTTT
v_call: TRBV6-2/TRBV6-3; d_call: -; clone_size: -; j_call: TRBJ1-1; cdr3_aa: CASSYGGENTEAFF; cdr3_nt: TGTGCCAGCAGTTACGGAGGAGAGAACACTGAAGCTTTCTTT